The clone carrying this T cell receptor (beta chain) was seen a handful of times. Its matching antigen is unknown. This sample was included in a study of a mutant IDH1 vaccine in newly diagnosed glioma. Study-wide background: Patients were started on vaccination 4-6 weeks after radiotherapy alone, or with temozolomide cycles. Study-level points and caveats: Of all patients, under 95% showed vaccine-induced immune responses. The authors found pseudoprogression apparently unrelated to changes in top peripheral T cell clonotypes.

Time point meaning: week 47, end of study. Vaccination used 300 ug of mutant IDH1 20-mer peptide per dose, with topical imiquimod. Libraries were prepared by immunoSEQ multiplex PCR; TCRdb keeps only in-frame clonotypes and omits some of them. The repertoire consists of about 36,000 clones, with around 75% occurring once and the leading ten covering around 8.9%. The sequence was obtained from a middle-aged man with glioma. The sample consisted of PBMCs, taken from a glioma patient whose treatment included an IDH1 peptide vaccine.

The CDR3 DNA is TGTGCCAGCAGCTTACTATCGAACAGTAAAGAGACCCAGTACTTC. Its protein is CASSLLSNSKETQYF. The rearrangement joins TRBV5-6 to TRBJ2-5; no reliable D call. Per the germline V gene, CDR1 is SGHDT and CDR2 is YYEEEE. CDR3 size: 15 residues. V was trimmed by 2 bases and J by 3 bases, leaving 14 bases between them.